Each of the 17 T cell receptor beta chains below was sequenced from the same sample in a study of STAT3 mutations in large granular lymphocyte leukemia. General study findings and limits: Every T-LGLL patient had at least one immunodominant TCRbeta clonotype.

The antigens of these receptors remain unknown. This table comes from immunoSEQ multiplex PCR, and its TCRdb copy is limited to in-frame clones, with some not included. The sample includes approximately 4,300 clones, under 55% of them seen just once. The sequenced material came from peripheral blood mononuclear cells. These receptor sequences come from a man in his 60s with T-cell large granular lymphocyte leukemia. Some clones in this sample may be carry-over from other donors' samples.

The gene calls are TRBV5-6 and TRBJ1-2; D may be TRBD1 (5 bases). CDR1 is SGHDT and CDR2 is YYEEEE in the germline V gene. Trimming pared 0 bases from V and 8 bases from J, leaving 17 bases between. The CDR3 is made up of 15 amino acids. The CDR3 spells CASSLGALKGKGYTF. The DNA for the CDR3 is TGTGCCAGCAGCTTGGGGGCCCTGAAGGGGAAAGGCTACACCTTC.

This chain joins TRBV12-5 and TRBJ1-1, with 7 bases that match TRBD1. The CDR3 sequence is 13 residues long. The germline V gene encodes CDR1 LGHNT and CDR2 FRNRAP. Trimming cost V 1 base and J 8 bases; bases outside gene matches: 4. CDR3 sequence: CASGLGQGSEAFF. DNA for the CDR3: TGTGCTAGTGGTTTGGGACAGGGTAGCGAAGCTTTCTTT.

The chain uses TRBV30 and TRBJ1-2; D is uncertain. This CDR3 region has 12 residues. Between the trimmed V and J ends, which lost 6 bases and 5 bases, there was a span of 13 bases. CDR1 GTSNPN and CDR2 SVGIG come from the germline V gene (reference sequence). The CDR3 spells CACRDLLYGYTF. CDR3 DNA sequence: TGTGCCTGCCGGGATTTGTTATATGGCTACACCTTC.

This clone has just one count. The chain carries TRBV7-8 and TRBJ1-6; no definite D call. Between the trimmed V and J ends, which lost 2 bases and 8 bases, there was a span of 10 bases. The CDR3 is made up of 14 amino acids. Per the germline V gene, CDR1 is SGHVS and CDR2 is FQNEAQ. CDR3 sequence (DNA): TGTGCCAGCAGCTTATCCGGAAGGGATTCACCCCTCCACTTT. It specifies CASSLSGRDSPLHF.

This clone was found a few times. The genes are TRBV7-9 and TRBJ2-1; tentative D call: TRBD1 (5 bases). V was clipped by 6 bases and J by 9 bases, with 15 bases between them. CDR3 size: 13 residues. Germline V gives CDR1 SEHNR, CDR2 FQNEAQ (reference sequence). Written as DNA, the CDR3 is TGTGCCAGCAGTTTCACCTCAGGGCCTGAGCAGTTCTTC. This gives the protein CASSFTSGPEQFF. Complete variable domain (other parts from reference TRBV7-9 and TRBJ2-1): DTGVSQNPRHKITKRGQNVTFRCDPISEHNRLYWYRQTLGQGPEFLTYFQNEAQLEKSRLLSDRFSAERPKGSFSTLEIQRTEQGDSAMYLCASSFTSGPEQFFGPGTRLTVL.

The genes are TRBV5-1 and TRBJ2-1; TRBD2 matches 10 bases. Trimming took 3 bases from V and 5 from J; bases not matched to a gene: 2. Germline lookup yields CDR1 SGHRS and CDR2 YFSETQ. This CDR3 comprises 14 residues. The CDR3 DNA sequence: TGCGCCAGCAGCTCTAGCGGGAGAGACAATGAGCAGTTCTTC. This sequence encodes CASSSSGRDNEQFF.

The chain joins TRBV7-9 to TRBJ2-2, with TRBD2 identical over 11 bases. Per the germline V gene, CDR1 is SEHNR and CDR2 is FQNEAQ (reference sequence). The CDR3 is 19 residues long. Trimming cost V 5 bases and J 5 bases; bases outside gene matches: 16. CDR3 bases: TGTGCCAGCAGCCCTCGGGACAGGCAACTAGCGGGGGCAACCGGGGAGCTGTTTTTT. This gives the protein CASSPRDRQLAGATGELFF. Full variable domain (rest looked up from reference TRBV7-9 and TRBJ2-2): DTGVSQNPRHKITKRGQNVTFRCDPISEHNRLYWYRQTLGQGPEFLTYFQNEAQLEKSRLLSDRFSAERPKGSFSTLEIQRTEQGDSAMYLCASSPRDRQLAGATGELFFGEGSRLTVL.

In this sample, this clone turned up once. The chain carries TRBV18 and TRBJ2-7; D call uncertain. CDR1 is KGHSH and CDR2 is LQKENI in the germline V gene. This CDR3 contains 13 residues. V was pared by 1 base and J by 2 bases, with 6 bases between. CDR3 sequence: CASSPRPPYEQYV. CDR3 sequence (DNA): TGTGCCAGCTCACCACGCCCTCCCTACGAGCAGTACGTC.

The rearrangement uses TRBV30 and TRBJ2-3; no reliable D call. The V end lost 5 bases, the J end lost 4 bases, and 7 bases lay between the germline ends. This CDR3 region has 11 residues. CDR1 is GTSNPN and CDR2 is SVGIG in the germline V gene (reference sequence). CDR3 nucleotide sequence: TGTGCCTGGGACCAGTCAGATACGCAGTATTTT. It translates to CAWDQSDTQYF. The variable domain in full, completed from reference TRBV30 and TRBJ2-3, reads SQTIHQWPATLVQPVGSPLSLECTVEGTSNPNLYWYRQAAGRGLQLLFYSVGIGQISSEVPQNLSASRPQDRQFILSSKKLLLSDSGFYLCAWDQSDTQYFGPGTRLTVL.

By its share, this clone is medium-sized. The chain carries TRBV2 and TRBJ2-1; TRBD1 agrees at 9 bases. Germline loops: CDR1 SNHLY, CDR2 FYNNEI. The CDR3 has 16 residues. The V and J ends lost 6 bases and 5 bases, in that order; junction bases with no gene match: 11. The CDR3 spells CASRDTGQGLDNEQFF. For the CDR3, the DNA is TGTGCCAGCAGAGATACCGGACAGGGGTTGGACAATGAGCAGTTCTTC.

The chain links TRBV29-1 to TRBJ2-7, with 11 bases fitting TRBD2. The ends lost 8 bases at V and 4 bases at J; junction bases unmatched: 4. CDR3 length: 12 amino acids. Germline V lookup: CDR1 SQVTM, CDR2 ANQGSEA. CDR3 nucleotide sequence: TGCAGCTTTACTAGCGGGAGTTACGAGCAGTACGTC. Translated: CSFTSGSYEQYV.

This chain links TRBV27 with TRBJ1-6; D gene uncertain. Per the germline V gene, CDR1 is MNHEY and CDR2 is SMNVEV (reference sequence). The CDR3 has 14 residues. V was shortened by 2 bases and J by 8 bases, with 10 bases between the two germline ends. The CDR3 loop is CASSLALRDSPLHF. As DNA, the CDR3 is TGTGCCAGCAGTTTAGCCCTGCGGGATTCACCCCTCCACTTT.

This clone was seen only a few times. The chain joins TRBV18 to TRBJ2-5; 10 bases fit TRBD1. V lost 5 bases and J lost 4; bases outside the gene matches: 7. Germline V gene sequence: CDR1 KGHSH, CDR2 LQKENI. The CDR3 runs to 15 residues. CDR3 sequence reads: CASSSTTGGVETQYF. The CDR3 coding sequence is TGTGCCAGCTCATCAACGACAGGGGGCGTAGAGACCCAGTACTTC.

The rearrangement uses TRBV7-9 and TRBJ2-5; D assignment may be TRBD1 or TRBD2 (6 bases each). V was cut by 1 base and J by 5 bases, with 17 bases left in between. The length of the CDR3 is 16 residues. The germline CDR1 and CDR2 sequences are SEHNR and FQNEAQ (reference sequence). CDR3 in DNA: TGTGCCAGCAGCTTAGTGGCCTGGGGGGCTGGGGAGACCCAGTACTTC. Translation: CASSLVAWGAGETQYF. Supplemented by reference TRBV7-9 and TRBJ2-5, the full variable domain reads DTGVSQNPRHKITKRGQNVTFRCDPISEHNRLYWYRQTLGQGPEFLTYFQNEAQLEKSRLLSDRFSAERPKGSFSTLEIQRTEQGDSAMYLCASSLVAWGAGETQYFGPGTRLLVL.

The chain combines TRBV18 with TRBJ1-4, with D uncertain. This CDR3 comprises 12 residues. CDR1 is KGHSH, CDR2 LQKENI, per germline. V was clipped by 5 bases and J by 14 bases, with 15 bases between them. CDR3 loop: CASSSRAGLLFF. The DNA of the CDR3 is TGTGCCAGCTCATCTCGGGCCGGGCTTCTGTTTTTT.

The CDR3 here is CACTGTAPLGYTF. Here the CDR3 DNA reads TGTGCCTGTACCGGGACAGCCCCGCTTGGCTACACCTTC. The chain recombines TRBV30 with TRBJ1-2, with TRBD1 identical over 7 bases. The ends lost 6 bases at V and 7 bases at J; junction bases unmatched: 11. The V gene's germline CDR1 is GTSNPN and CDR2 SVGIG (reference sequence). CDR3 size: 13 residues.

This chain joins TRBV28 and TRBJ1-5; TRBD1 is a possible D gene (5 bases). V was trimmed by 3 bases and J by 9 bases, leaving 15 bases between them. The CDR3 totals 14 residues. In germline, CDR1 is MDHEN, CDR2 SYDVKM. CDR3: CASSLQGRAGPQHF. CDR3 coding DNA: TGTGCCAGCAGTTTGCAGGGACGGGCGGGGCCCCAGCATTTT. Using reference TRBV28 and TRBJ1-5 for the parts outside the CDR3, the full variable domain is DVKVTQSSRYLVKRTGEKVFLECVQDMDHENMFWYRQDPGLGLRLIYFSYDVKMKEKGDIPEGYSVSREKKERFSLILESASTNQTSMYLCASSLQGRAGPQHFGDGTRLSIL.